Reported below is one T cell receptor (beta chain). The data were produced by immunoSEQ multiplex PCR, yet TCRdb's version contains in-frame clones alone and is incomplete. The sample records about 960,000 clones, around three quarters being singletons. Germline V gene lookup returns CDR1 SNHLY and CDR2 FYNNEI. V lost 10 bases to trimming and J lost 4 bases; unmatched junction nucleotides: 5. This CDR3 is built from 13 residues. This sample is drawn from a study of shared clonotypes between healthy human individuals. Study-wide context: The study enrolled two women and a few men aged 18 to 49.

The V call is TRBV2, the J call TRBJ2-3, with TRBD2 identical over 10 bases. The sequence derives from a man between 18 and 35 years old in good health. What was sequenced was memory CD4+ T cells sorted from blood. The sample's subset: CD45RA-negative fraction. The CDR3 loop reads CATRTSGPDTQYF. CDR3 sequence (DNA): TGTGCCACTCGGACTAGCGGACCAGATACGCAGTATTTT.